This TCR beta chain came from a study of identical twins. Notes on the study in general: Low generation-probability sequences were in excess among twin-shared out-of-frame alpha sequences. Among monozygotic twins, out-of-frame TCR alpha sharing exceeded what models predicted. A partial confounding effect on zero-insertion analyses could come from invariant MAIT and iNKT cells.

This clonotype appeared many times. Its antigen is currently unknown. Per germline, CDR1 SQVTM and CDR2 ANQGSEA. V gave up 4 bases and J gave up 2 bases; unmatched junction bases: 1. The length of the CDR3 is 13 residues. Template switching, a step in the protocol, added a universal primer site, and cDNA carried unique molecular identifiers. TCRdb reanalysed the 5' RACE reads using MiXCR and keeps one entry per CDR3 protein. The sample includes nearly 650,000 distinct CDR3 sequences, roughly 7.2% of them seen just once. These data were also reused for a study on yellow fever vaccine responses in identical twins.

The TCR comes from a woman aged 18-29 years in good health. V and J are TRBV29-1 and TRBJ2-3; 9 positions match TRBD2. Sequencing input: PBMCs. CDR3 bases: TGCAGCGTTGTAGCGGGGGACACAGATACGCAGTATTTT. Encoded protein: CSVVAGDTDTQYF.